This T cell receptor (beta chain) was recorded in a study of OX40 agonist ivuxolimab in advanced cancers. Background for the entire study: Ivuxolimab was an agonistic, fully human IgG2 monoclonal antibody directed against OX40 (CD134), a costimulatory receptor. Peripheral TCRbeta sequencing aimed to test whether ivuxolimab altered TCR sequence diversity and caused clonal T-cell expansion. The paper covers the monotherapy dose-escalation part of the phase I ivuxolimab trial, which included N ≈ 50 patients. Intravenous ivuxolimab was administered to patients every 2 weeks at six dose levels: 0.01, 0.1, 0.3, 1.5, 3 and 10 mg/kg. Patients were allowed to have had prior anti-PD-1, anti-PD-L1 or anti-CTLA-4 therapy, and more than 35% of the dose-escalation patients had been treated with checkpoint inhibitors. The dose-escalation cohort was about 83% male with a mean age of around 64 years, ranging from about 23 to 85. Of the approximately 54 dose-escalation patients, hepatocellular carcinoma was present in around 20, melanoma in roughly 15, renal cell carcinoma in 9 and head and neck cancer in 9. Partial responses occurred in three dose-escalation patients, of whom one had hepatocellular carcinoma and two had cutaneous melanoma.

Concerning this clone: Which antigen it targets is not known. No per-base quality is available; no much larger clone lies one base away.

The trial excluded patients who had a history of autoimmune disease or were on systemic immunosuppression. Peripheral blood for TCR sequencing was collected from all dose cohorts at baseline, on cycle 4 day 1, and on cycle 7 day 1. Samples came from an open-label, multicenter, first-in-human phase I dose-escalation trial of ivuxolimab. Adults with locally advanced or metastatic melanoma, renal cell carcinoma, hepatocellular carcinoma or head and neck squamous cell carcinoma were enrolled in the trial. Before TCR sequencing, CD4+ T cells and CD8+ T cells from peripheral blood were sorted into separate populations. General conclusions and limits of the study: In the 0.1-3.0 mg/kg groups, partial responders had among the lowest normalized peripheral clonal expansion, particularly in CD8+ T cells. The antigen specificity of the clonally expanded peripheral T cells was not determined. On average, CD8+ T cells showed more expanded clones than CD4+ T cells after ivuxolimab. At doses of 0.1 to 3.0 mg/kg, clonal expansion of both CD4+ and CD8+ blood T cells was observed from baseline to week 6. Low levels of normalized T-cell clonal expansion were also seen in some nonresponding patients.

CDR1 and CDR2 are drawn from the germline V gene: SQVTM, ANQGSEA. From its cysteine to its phenylalanine, the CDR3 spans 12 amino acids. Only CDR3 DNA remains: 36 bases, in frame from the first base. V loses 4 bases of germline sequence and J loses 3 bases, and the interval between the two ends is 7 bases. Genomic DNA was isolated from the sorted cells so that the TCRbeta CDR3 region could be sequenced. The immunoSEQ Assay was used for sequencing of TCRbeta CDR3 regions. The immuneACCESS repertoire file appears here via TCRdb, limited to in-frame rearrangements. These files lack a portion of the clones; in checked studies, under half of the deficit traces to unresolved V genes, and the cause of the others is not known. The sample profile shows about 59,000 clones; roughly 80% of them were found once. The ten largest make up 0.7% of the sample.

In this chain, TRBV29-1 is recombined with TRBJ1-3; the D gene is perhaps TRBD1, from 5 matching bases. The material was CD4+ or CD8+ T cells sorted from blood, obtained in a trial of the OX40 agonist ivuxolimab. This receptor was taken from an adult with an advanced solid tumor such as melanoma, head and neck, liver or kidney cancer. The CDR3 protein is CSVATDGNTIYF. The nucleotide sequence is TGCAGCGTTGCGACAGATGGAAACACCATATATTTT.